This T cell receptor (beta chain) was found in a study of T cell responses to AZD1222 COVID-19 vaccine. Sequencing used immunoSEQ multiplex PCR; TCRdb keeps in-frame clones, though not all of them. This repertoire shows roughly 100,000 clones, roughly nine tenths found once; its top ten account for 8% to 8.5%. For this clone: The antigen remains undetermined.

This CDR3 spans 15 amino acids. V lost 1 base to trimming and J lost 8 bases; unmatched junction nucleotides: 10. Germline V gives CDR1 LGHDT, CDR2 YNNKEL (reference sequence). Study conclusions and caveats: Most donors were white British, females outnumbered males, and clonal diversity was possibly underestimated.

The chain combines TRBV3-1 (or the pseudogene TRBV3-2) with TRBJ1-2, with TRBD1 identical over 7 bases. The TCR comes from an adult who received the AZD1222 COVID-19 vaccine. The sequencing used peripheral blood, collected 28 days after the second AZD1222 dose. The CDR3 DNA reads as TGTGCCAGCAGCCAAGTGACAGGGTATGGCGGCGGCTACACCTTC. Encoded protein: CASSQVTGYGGGYTF.